This is a list of T cell receptor beta chains from one sample in a study of shared clonotypes between healthy human individuals. Some clones are missing from TCRdb's copy, which holds only in-frame ones; the method was immunoSEQ multiplex PCR. The repertoire includes nearly 2 million clones, less than 95% of them detected once, and approximately 1% sits in the top ten. The sequenced sample was naive CD8+ T cells sorted from blood. All receptors come from a man aged 18 to 35 in good health. Both conserved end residues are part of each CDR3.

TRBV9 CASGQGNTEAFF
TRBV27 CASSGSTIGEKLFF
TRBV4-3 CASSQDDNEQFF
TRBV28 CASSLRGPSREQYF
TRBV28 CASSPGLAETQYF
TRBV4-1 CASSPLNGGTEAFF
TRBV12-5 CASGLEVNTGELFF
TRBV28 CASSGTFPSTDTQYF
TRBV28 CASSFGGPTDTQYF
TRBV16 CASSQSEGLGYGYTF
TRBV30 CASDWGGTGELFF